A selection of T cell receptor beta chains follows, all from one sample in a study of Ad26.COV2.S vaccination and SARS-CoV-2 variants. The method was immunoSEQ multiplex PCR; TCRdb's version includes in-frame clones alone and lacks a portion of them. Seen here are some 520,000 clones, around 90% observed once, and the top ten hold around 13%. Sample: peripheral blood, taken in a trial of Ad26.COV2.S vaccine versus placebo. The receptors were sampled from a person between 18 and 60 years old who received the Ad26.COV2.S COVID-19 vaccine or a placebo. The CDR3 runs from the conserved cysteine through the conserved F or W. Each record gives: clone size, J gene, D gene, V gene, CDR3 protein, CDR3 DNA. D genes are given only for firm matches. For some rows the clone size is stated as once, few or many, or as a class when expanded; others skip it.

-,TRBJ2-7,-,TRBV28,CASSSPQYEQYF,TGTGCCAGCAGTTCCCCACAGTACGAGCAGTACTTC
-,TRBJ1-1,-,TRBV5-5,CASSLIGVTEAFF,TGTGCCAGCAGCTTGATAGGGGTCACTGAAGCTTTCTTT
-,TRBJ1-2,TRBD1,TRBV7-2,CASSGRDRGDYGYTF,TGTGCCAGCAGCGGAAGGGACAGGGGAGACTATGGCTACACCTTC
-,TRBJ1-1,-,TRBV28,CASSPTGEARVGAFF,TGTGCCAGCAGTCCCACCGGGGAGGCGCGAGTGGGAGCTTTCTTT
-,TRBJ2-1,-,TRBV5-6,CASSLGGTASYNEQFF,TGTGCCAGCAGCCTGGGGGGGACAGCTAGTTACAATGAGCAGTTCTTC
-,TRBJ2-3,TRBD2,TRBV30,CAWNRAGGSSGTQYF,TGTGCCTGGAATAGAGCGGGAGGATCTTCAGGTACGCAGTATTTT
-,TRBJ2-7,TRBD2,TRBV28,CASSRSGAGGEATTYEQYF,TGTGCCAGCAGCCGCTCGGGAGCGGGAGGCGAGGCCACAACCTACGAGCAGTACTTC
-,TRBJ1-1,-,TRBV10-3,CAISEFGGVETEAFF,TGTGCCATCAGTGAATTTGGGGGGGTGGAGACTGAAGCTTTCTTT
-,TRBJ2-7,-,TRBV6-5,CASSYSTDGGHEQYF,TGTGCCAGCAGTTACTCGACAGATGGAGGCCACGAGCAGTACTTC
-,TRBJ2-7,-,TRBV30,CAWSVGGVNEQYF,TGTGCCTGGAGTGTAGGTGGGGTTAACGAGCAGTACTTC
few,TRBJ1-3,-,TRBV9,CASSVGAGTGDTIYF,TGTGCCAGCAGCGTAGGCGCAGGAACTGGGGACACCATATATTTT
-,TRBJ1-1,-,TRBV9,CASSVKMDTEAFF,TGTGCCAGCAGCGTAAAGATGGACACTGAAGCTTTCTTT
-,TRBJ1-2,TRBD1,TRBV28,CASTPGQGYFYGYTF,TGTGCCAGCACCCCCGGACAGGGGTATTTCTATGGCTACACCTTC
few,TRBJ1-1,-,TRBV6-2/TRBV6-3,CASSGLGEAFF,TGTGCCAGCAGTGGATTGGGTGAAGCTTTCTTT
-,TRBJ2-4,TRBD2,TRBV28,CASSRGGPNIQYF,TGTGCCAGCAGTCGGGGGGGTCCCAACATTCAGTACTTC
few,TRBJ2-2,-,TRBV6-5,CASGLNTGELFF,TGTGCCAGCGGGCTGAACACCGGGGAGCTGTTTTTT
-,TRBJ1-1,-,TRBV28,CASSMLTGKAFF,TGTGCCAGCAGTATGTTGACAGGAAAAGCTTTCTTT
-,TRBJ2-3,-,TRBV7-9,CASSLRSFEASTDTQYF,TGTGCCAGCAGCTTACGGTCGTTTGAAGCTAGCACAGATACGCAGTATTTT
-,TRBJ2-2,-,TRBV3-1/TRBV3-2,CASSQAWAAAGGELFF,TGTGCCAGCAGCCAAGCATGGGCCGCGGCGGGCGGGGAGCTGTTTTTT
-,TRBJ2-7,-,TRBV6-8,CASSYFIIRYEQYF,TGTGCCAGCAGTTATTTCATAATCCGCTACGAGCAGTACTTC
-,TRBJ2-5,-,TRBV5-1,CASSSGTQTQETQYF,TGCGCCAGCAGCTCCGGGACACAAACTCAAGAGACCCAGTACTTC
-,TRBJ2-1,-,TRBV10-3,CAIKVGGSYNEQFF,TGTGCCATCAAAGTTGGCGGGTCCTACAATGAGCAGTTCTTC
-,TRBJ2-5,TRBD1,TRBV19,CASGQQETQYF,TGTGCCTCGGGACAGCAAGAGACCCAGTACTTC
-,TRBJ2-1,-,TRBV28,CASGSGTAYNEQFF,TGTGCCAGCGGATCCGGGACCGCTTACAATGAGCAGTTCTTC
-,TRBJ2-1,TRBD2,TRBV7-3,CASSSGLVSEQFF,TGTGCCAGCAGCTCAGGACTAGTGAGTGAGCAGTTCTTC
-,TRBJ2-1,TRBD2,TRBV5-1,CASSLAAGVYNEQFF,TGCGCCAGCAGCTTGGCCGCGGGAGTCTACAATGAGCAGTTCTTC
-,TRBJ1-3,-,TRBV29-1,CSAGGTLAGGNTIYF,TGCAGCGCTGGAGGTACCCTAGCTGGCGGAAACACCATATATTTT
-,TRBJ2-1,TRBD2,TRBV9,CASSARDYQFDNEQFF,TGTGCCAGCAGCGCACGGGACTACCAATTTGACAATGAGCAGTTCTTC
-,TRBJ1-2,-,TRBV5-1,CASSLEGSNYGYTF,TGCGCCAGCAGCTTGGAGGGCAGTAACTATGGCTACACCTTC
-,TRBJ1-1,-,TRBV7-9,CASSLEKGRAFF,TGTGCCAGCAGCTTAGAGAAGGGAAGAGCTTTCTTT
-,TRBJ2-7,-,TRBV7-2,CASSLVSEQYF,TGTGCCAGCAGCTTAGTCTCCGAGCAGTACTTC
-,TRBJ2-1,TRBD2,TRBV6-5,CASRKLAGTNEQFF,TGTGCCAGCAGGAAACTAGCGGGAACCAATGAGCAGTTCTTC
-,TRBJ1-1,-,TRBV7-8,CASSFSRAMNTEAFF,TGTGCCAGCAGCTTTTCTCGAGCCATGAACACTGAAGCTTTCTTT
-,TRBJ2-7,TRBD2,TRBV28,CASRKGGRWYEQYF,TGTGCCAGCAGGAAGGGCGGGAGATGGTACGAGCAGTACTTC
few,TRBJ2-7,TRBD1,TRBV11-1,CASSLRQGRASYEQYF,TGTGCCAGCAGCTTACGACAGGGTAGGGCCTCCTACGAGCAGTACTTC
-,TRBJ2-3,-,TRBV7-2,CASSLDLGSSTDTQYF,TGTGCCAGCAGCTTAGATCTGGGGAGCTCCACAGATACGCAGTATTTT
-,TRBJ1-3,-,TRBV24-1,CATSAGKAAGNTIYF,TGTGCCACCAGCGCAGGGAAGGCCGCTGGAAACACCATATATTTT